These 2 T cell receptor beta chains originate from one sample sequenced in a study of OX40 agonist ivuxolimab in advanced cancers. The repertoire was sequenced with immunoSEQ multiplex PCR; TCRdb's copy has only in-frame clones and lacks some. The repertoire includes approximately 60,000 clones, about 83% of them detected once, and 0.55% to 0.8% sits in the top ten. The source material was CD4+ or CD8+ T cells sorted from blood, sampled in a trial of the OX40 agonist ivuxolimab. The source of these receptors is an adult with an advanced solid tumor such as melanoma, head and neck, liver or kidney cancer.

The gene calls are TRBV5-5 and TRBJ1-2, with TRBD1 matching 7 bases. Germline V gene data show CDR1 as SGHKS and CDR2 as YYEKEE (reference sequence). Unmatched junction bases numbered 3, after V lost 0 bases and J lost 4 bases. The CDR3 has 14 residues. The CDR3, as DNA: TGTGCCAGCAGCTTGGAGGGACAGATCTATGGCTACACCTTC. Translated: CASSLEGQIYGYTF.

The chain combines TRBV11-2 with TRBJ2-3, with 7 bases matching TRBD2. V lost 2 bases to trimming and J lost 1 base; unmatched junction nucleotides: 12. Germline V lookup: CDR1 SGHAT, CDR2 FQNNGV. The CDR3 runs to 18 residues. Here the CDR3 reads CASSLWTTSVVGTDTQYF. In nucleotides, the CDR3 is TGTGCCAGCAGCTTATGGACCACTAGCGTGGTCGGCACAGATACGCAGTATTTT.